This paragraph covers one T cell receptor beta chain sequence. Trimming removed 0 bases from V and 0 bases from J, with 15 bases in between. This CDR3 contains 18 residues. Looked up from germline, CDR1 is WNHNN and CDR2 is SYGVQD (reference sequence). These data come from a study of T cells in tumors and immune-related adverse events. The data were produced by immunoSEQ multiplex PCR, yet TCRdb's version contains in-frame clones alone and is incomplete. The table lists more than 10,000 clones, about 90% of them singletons. Sample: lymph node tissue, taken from a patient treated with anti-PD-1 therapy. This receptor was taken from a female donor with metastatic renal cell carcinoma. The V and J genes are TRBV10-1 and TRBJ2-4; the D call may be TRBD1 or TRBD2 (5 bases each). This CDR3 reads CASSESSGTEVAKNIQYF. Here the CDR3 DNA reads TGCGCCAGCAGTGAGTCCTCCGGGACGGAGGTAGCCAAAAACATTCAGTACTTC.